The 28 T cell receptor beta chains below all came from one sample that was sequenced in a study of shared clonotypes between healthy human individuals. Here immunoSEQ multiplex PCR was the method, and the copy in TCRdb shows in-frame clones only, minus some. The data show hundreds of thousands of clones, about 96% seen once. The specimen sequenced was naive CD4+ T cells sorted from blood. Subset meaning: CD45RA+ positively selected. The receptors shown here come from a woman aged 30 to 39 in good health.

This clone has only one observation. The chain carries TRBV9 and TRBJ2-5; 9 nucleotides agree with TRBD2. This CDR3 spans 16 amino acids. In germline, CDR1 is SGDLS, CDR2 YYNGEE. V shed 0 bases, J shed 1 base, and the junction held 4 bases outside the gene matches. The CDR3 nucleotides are TGTGCCAGCAGCGTAGCCAGCGGGAGGTCCCAAGAGACCCAGTACTTC. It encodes CASSVASGRSQETQYF.

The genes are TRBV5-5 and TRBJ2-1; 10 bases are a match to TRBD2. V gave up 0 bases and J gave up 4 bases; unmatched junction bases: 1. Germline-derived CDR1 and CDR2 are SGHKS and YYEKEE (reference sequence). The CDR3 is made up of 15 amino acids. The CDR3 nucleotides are TGTGCCAGCAGCTTGGAACTAGCGGGGTACAATGAGCAGTTCTTC. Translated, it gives CASSLELAGYNEQFF.

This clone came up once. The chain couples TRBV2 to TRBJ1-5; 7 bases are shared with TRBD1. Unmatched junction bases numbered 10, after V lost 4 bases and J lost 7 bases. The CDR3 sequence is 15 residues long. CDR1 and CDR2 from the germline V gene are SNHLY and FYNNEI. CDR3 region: CASSGPDRVGQPQHF. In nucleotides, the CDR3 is TGTGCCAGCAGTGGTCCAGACAGGGTTGGCCAGCCCCAGCATTTT.

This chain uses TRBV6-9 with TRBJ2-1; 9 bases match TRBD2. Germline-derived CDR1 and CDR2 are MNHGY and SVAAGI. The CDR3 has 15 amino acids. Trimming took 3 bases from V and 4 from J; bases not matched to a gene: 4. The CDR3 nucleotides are TGTGCCAGCAGTTACTCTAGCGGGATATACAATGAGCAGTTCTTC. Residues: CASSYSSGIYNEQFF.

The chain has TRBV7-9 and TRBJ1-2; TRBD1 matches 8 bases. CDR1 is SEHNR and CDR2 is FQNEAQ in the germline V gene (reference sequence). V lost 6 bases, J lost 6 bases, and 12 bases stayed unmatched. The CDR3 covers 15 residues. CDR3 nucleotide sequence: TGTGCCAGCAGTAGGCGAGAGACAGGGGCAAATGGCTACACCTTC. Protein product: CASSRRETGANGYTF.

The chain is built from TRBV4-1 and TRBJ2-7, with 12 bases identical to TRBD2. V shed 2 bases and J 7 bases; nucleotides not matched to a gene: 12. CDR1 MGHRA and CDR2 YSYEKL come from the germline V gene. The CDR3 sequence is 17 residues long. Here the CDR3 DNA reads TGCGCCAGCAGCCAACATTCGGTACTAGCGGGAGGCCGTGAGCAGTACTTC. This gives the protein CASSQHSVLAGGREQYF.

DNA for the CDR3: TGTGCCAGTAGTATAAGTGTAGATACGCAGTATTTT. It specifies CASSISVDTQYF. The V gene is TRBV19, the J gene TRBJ2-3, with no clear D. The CDR3 spans 12 residues. V was shortened by 2 bases and J by 5 bases, with 5 bases between the two germline ends. The germline V gene has CDR1 LNHDA and CDR2 SQIVND (reference sequence).

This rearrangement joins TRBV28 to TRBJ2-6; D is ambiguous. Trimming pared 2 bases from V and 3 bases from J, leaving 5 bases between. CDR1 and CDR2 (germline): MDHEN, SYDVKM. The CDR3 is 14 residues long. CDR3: CASSLPGGANVLTF. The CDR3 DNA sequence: TGTGCCAGCAGTTTACCCGGTGGGGCCAACGTCCTGACTTTC.

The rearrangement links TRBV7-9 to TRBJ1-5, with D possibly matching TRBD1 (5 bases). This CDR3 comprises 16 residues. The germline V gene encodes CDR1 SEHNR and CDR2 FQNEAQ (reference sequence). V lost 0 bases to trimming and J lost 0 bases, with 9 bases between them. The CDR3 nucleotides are TGTGCCAGCAGCTTAGCGATAGGGGATAGCAATCAGCCCCAGCATTTT. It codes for CASSLAIGDSNQPQHF.

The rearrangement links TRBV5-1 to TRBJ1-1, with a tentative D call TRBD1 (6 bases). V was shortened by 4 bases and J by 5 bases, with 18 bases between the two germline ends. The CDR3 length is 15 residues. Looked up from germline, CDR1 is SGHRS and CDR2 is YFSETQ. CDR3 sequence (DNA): TGCGCCAGCAGCCCAGGGGCAGGGATTTCGACTGAAGCTTTCTTT. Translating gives CASSPGAGISTEAFF.

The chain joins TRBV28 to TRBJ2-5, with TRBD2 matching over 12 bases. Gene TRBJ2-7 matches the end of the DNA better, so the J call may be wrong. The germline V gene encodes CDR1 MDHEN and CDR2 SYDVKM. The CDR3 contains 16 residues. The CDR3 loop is CASSSTGLAGSYEQYF. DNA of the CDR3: TGTGCCAGCAGTTCAACCGGACTAGCGGGATCCTACGAGCAGTACTTC.

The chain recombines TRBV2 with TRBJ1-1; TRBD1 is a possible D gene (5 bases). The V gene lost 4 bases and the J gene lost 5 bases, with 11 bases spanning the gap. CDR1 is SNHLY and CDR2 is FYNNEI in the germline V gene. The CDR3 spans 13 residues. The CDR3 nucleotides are TGTGCCAGCAGTGTAGGGGTTGTGACTGAAGCTTTCTTT. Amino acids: CASSVGVVTEAFF.

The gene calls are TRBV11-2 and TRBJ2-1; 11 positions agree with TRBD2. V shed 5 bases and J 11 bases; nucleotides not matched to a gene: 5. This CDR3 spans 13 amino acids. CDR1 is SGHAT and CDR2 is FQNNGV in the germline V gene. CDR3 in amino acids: CASSTGLAGKQFF. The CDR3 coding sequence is TGTGCCAGCAGCACCGGACTAGCGGGTAAGCAGTTCTTC.

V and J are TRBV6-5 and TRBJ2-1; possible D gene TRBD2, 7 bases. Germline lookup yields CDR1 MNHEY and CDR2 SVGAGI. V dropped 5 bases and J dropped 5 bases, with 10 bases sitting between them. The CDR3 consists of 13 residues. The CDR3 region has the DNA TGTGCCAGCAGTAAGGGGGGGGACAATGAGCAGTTCTTC. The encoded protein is CASSKGGDNEQFF.

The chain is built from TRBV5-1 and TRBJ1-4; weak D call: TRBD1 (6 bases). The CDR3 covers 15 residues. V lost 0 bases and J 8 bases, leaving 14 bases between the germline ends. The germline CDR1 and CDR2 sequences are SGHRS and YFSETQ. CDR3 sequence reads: CASSLATGSSEKLFF. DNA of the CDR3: TGCGCCAGCAGCTTGGCCACAGGGTCATCCGAAAAACTGTTTTTT.

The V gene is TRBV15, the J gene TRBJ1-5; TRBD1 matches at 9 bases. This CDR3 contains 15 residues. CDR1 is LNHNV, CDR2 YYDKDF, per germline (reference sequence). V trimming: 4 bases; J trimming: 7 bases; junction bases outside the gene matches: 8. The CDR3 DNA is TGTGCCACCAGCATGTTACAGGGGGCATGGCAGCCCCAGCATTTT. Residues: CATSMLQGAWQPQHF.

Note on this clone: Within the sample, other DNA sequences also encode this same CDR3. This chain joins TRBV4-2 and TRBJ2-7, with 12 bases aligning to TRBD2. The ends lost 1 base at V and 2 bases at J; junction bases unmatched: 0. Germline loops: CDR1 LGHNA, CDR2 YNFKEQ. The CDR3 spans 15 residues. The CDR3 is CASSQGLAGAYEQYF. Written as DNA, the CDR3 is TGTGCCAGCAGCCAAGGACTAGCGGGGGCCTACGAGCAGTACTTC.

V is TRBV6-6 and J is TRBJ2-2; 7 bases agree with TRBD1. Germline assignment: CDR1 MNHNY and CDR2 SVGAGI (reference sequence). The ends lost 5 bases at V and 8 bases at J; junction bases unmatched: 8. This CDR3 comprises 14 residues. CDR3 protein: CASSIRTGFGELFF. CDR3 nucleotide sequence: TGTGCCAGCAGTATCCGGACAGGTTTTGGGGAGCTGTTTTTT.

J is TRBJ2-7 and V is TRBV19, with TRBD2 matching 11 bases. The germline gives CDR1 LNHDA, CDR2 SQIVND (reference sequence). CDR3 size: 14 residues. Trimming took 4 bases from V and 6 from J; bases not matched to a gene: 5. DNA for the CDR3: TGTGCCAGTAGTACCACTAGCGGGAGTGGCGAGCAGTACTTC. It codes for CASSTTSGSGEQYF. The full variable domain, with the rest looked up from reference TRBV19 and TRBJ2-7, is DGGITQSPKYLFRKEGQNVTLSCEQNLNHDAMYWYRQDPGQGLRLIYYSQIVNDFQKGDIAEGYSVSREKKESFPLTVTSAQKNPTAFYLCASSTTSGSGEQYFGPGTRLTVT.

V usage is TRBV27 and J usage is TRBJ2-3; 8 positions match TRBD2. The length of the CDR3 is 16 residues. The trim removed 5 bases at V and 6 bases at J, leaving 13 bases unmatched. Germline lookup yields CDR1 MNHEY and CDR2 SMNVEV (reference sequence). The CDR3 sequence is CASSDLISGIGDTQYF. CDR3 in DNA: TGTGCCAGCAGTGACCTAATTAGCGGGATCGGGGATACGCAGTATTTT.

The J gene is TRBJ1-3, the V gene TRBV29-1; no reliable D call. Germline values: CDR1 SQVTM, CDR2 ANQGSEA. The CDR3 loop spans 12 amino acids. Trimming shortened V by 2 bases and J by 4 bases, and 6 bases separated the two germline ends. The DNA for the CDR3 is TGCAGCGTTGAATCTATGGGAAACACCATATATTTT. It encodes CSVESMGNTIYF.

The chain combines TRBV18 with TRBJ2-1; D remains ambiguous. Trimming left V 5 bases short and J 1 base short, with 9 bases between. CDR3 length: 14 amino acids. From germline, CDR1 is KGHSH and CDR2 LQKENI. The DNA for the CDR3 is TGTGCCAGCTCAACGGAAGAATCCTACAATGAGCAGTTCTTC. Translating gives CASSTEESYNEQFF.

The CDR3 reads CASSVVFWELFF. In nucleotides, the CDR3 is TGTGCCAGCAGTGTGGTTTTCTGGGAGCTGTTTTTT. The chain employs TRBV11-2 and TRBJ2-2; D uncertain. The CDR3 consists of 12 residues. The V end lost 6 bases, the J end lost 9 bases, and 11 bases lay between the germline ends. The germline gives CDR1 SGHAT, CDR2 FQNNGV.

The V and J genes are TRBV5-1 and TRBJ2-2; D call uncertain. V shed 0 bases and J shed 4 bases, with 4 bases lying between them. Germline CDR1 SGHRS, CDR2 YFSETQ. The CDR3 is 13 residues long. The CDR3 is CASSLAATGELFF. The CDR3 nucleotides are TGCGCCAGCAGCTTGGCGGCCACCGGGGAGCTGTTTTTT.

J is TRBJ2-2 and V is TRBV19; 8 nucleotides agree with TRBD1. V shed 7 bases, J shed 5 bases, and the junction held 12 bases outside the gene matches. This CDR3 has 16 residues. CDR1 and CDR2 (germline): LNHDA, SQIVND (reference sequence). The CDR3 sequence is CASTKPGGAWTGELFF. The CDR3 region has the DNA TGTGCCAGTACCAAACCAGGGGGCGCTTGGACCGGGGAGCTGTTTTTT.

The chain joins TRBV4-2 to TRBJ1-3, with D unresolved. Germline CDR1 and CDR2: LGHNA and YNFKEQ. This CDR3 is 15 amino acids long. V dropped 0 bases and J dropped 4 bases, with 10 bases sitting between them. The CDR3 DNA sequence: TGTGCCAGCAGCCAAGACCGGGAGCCCGGAAACACCATATATTTT. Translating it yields CASSQDREPGNTIYF.

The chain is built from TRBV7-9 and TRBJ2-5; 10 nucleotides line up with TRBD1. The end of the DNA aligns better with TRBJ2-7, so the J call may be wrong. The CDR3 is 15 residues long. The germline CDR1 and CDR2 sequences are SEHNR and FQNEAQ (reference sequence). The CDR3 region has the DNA TGTGCCAGCAGCGTGGCCGGGACAGGGGTTGACGAGCAGTACTTC. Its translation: CASSVAGTGVDEQYF.

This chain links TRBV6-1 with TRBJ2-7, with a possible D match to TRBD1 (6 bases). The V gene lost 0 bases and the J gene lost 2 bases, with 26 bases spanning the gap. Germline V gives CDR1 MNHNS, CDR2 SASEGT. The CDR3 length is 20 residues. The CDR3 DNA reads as TGTGCCAGCAGTGAAGCGCTTTTCGGGATATTCCGGGACAATACCTACGAGCAGTACTTC. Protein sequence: CASSEALFGIFRDNTYEQYF.